The source of this TCR beta chain is a study of blood T cell repertoires in COVID-19. For the study at large: Sample material is recorded as cDNA or gDNA derived from T cells, B-cell-depleted T cells, or PBMCs.

The V end lost 5 bases, the J end lost 4 bases, and 6 bases lay between the germline ends. In germline, CDR1 is SQVTM, CDR2 ANQGSEA. The CDR3 spans 11 residues. Original processing methods: For nucleated cells, counts were estimated from reference gene primer amplification. Sequencing was performed with immunoSEQ multiplex PCR; in TCRdb, only in-frame clones are kept and a portion is missing. That table is the source of V, J and clone size, and D and trimming were worked out from the DNA. Found here are a few hundred thousand clones, about 85% of them singletons; the top ten hold about 6.9%. This chain connects TRBV29-1 to TRBJ1-3; D unclear. Material for sequencing was PBMCs or T cells enriched from blood (not recorded which). The receptor's source is a woman aged 45-60 years who had been exposed to COVID-19. The CDR3 DNA reads TGCAGCGTTTACTCCGGAAACACCATATATTTT. Translated, it gives CSVYSGNTIYF.